This T cell receptor (beta chain) was identified in a study of T cell responses to AZD1222 COVID-19 vaccine. Points from the study as a whole: There were vaccine-associated CD4 TCRs across spike, dominant at 160-218 and 743-854. Donors in the cohort were predominantly white British and more often female, and clonal diversity was possibly underestimated. Spike-specific TCR depth and breadth grew after two AZD1222 doses.

Analysis merged second doses at about 4 or about 12 weeks. Produced via immunoSEQ multiplex PCR; TCRdb's table is partial and in-frame only. The repertoire includes roughly 140,000 clones, about 92% of them detected once, and about 3.3% sits in the top ten. As to this clone: Its antigen is still unknown.

Germline V CDR1 and CDR2: SNHLY, FYNNEI. The V gene end was trimmed by 1 base and the J gene end by 2 bases; junction bases not matched to a gene: 6. The CDR3 covers 16 residues. The sample in question was peripheral blood, obtained 28 days after the second AZD1222 dose. This sequence originates from an adult who received the AZD1222 COVID-19 vaccine. The chain combines TRBV2 with TRBJ2-7, with TRBD2 matching over 9 bases. The CDR3 DNA follows: TGTGCCAGCAGTGAAGGTCTAGCGGGGTACCCCTACGAGCAGTACTTC. This encodes CASSEGLAGYPYEQYF.